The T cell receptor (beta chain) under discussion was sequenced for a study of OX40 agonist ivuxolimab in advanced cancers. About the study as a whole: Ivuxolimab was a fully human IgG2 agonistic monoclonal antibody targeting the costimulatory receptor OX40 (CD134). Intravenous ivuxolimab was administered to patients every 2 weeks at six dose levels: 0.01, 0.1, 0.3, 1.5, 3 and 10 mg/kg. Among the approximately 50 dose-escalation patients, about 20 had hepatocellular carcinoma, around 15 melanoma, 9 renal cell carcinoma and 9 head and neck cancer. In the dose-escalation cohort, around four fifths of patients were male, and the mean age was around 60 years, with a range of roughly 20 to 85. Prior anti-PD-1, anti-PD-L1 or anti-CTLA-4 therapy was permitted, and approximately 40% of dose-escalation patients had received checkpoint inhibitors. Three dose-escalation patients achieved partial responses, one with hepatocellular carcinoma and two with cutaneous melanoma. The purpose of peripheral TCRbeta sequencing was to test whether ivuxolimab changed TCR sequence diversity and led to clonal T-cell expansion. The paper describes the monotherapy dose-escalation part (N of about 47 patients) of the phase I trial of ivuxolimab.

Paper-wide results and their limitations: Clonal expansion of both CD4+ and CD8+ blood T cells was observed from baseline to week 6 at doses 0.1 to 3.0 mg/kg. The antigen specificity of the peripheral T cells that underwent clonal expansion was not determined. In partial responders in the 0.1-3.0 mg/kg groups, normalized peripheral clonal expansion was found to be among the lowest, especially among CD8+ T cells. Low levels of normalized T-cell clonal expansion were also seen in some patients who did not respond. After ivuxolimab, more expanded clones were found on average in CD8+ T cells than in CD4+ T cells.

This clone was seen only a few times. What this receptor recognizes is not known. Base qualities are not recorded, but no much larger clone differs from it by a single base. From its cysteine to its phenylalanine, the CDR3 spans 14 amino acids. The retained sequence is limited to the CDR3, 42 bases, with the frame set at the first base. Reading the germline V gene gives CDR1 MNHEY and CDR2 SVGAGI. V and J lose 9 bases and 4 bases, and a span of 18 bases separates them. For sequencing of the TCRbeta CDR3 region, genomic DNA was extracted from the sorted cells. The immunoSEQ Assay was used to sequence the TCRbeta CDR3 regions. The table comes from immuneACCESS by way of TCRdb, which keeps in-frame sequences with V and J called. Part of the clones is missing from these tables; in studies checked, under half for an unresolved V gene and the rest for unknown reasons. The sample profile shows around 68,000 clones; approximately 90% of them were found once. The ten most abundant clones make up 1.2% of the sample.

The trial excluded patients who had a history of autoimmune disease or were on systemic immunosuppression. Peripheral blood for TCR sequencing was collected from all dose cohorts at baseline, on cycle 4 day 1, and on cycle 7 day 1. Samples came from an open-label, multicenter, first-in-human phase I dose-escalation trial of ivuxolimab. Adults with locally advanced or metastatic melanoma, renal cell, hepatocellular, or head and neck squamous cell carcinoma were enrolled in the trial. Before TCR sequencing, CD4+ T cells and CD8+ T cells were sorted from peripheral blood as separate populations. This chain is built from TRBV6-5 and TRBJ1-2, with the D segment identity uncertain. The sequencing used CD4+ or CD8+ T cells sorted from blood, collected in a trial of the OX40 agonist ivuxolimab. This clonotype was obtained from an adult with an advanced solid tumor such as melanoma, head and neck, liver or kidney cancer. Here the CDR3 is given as CASAPVGSVYGYTF. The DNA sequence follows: TGTGCCAGTGCCCCGGTGGGGTCGGTCTATGGCTACACCTTC.